What follows are 23 T cell receptor beta chains derived from one specimen sequenced in a study of blood T cell repertoires in COVID-19. Profiling relied on immunoSEQ multiplex PCR, and the TCRdb table lists in-frame clones only, not all of them. The sample has over 200,000 clones, roughly 89% seen once. Sequencing was done on a sample of PBMCs or T cells enriched from blood (not recorded which). These receptors were collected from a man aged 25 to 45 who had been exposed to COVID-19.

The gene calls are TRBV4-1 and TRBJ1-1; 7 bases fit TRBD1. This CDR3 has 15 amino acids. In germline, CDR1 is MGHRA, CDR2 YSYEKL. The ends lost 1 base at V and 2 bases at J; junction bases unmatched: 4. The CDR3 DNA reads as TGCGCCAGCAGCCAAGGAGACAGGGACAACACTGAAGCTTTCTTT. Translation gives CASSQGDRDNTEAFF.

The gene calls are TRBV5-4 and TRBJ2-5, with 12 bases matching TRBD1. With 3 bases clipped from V and 4 bases from J, the junction kept 4 bases outside the gene matches. The CDR3 has 15 residues. The V gene's germline CDR1 is SGHNT and CDR2 YYREEE (reference sequence). The CDR3 bases are TGTGCCAGCAGCTGGAGGGACAGGGGGCGAGAGACCCAGTACTTC. Protein product: CASSWRDRGRETQYF.

The chain employs TRBV19 and TRBJ2-2; 11 bases agree with TRBD2. Germline V CDR1 and CDR2: LNHDA, SQIVND (reference sequence). The V segment lost 5 bases and the J segment 2 bases; nucleotides outside the gene matches: 13. The CDR3 totals 19 residues. CDR3 DNA: TGTGCCAGTAGTGCACTAGCGGGGGCCTCAAGGGGAAACACCGGGGAGCTGTTTTTT. Its protein product is CASSALAGASRGNTGELFF.

This chain links TRBV2 with TRBJ1-2; the D is unclear. V lost 1 base to trimming and J lost 12 bases, with 15 bases between them. The CDR3 totals 13 residues. CDR1 is SNHLY and CDR2 is FYNNEI in the germline V gene. CDR3 region: CASSEGQLVFDTF. DNA of the CDR3: TGTGCCAGCAGTGAAGGGCAGCTAGTTTTTGACACCTTC.

The chain combines TRBV3-1 (or the pseudogene TRBV3-2) with TRBJ2-3, with 8 nucleotides matching TRBD2. In germline, CDR1 is LGHDT, CDR2 YNNKEL (reference sequence). V trimming: 3 bases; J trimming: 2 bases; junction bases outside the gene matches: 4. CDR3 size: 15 residues. The CDR3 spells CASSQTSAYTDTQYF. For the CDR3, the DNA is TGTGCCAGCAGCCAGACTAGCGCCTACACAGATACGCAGTATTTT.

The chain couples TRBV27 to TRBJ1-4; the D is unclear. This CDR3 has 12 residues. V was trimmed by 4 bases and J by 3 bases, leaving 3 bases between them. Germline assignment: CDR1 MNHEY and CDR2 SMNVEV (reference sequence). The CDR3 DNA sequence: TGTGCCAGCAGTTCTGCTAATGAAAAACTGTTTTTT. The encoded protein is CASSSANEKLFF.

The chain carries TRBV6-6 and TRBJ1-5; possibly TRBD1 for D (6 bases). CDR1 is MNHNY and CDR2 is SVGAGI in the germline V gene (reference sequence). This CDR3 is 15 amino acids long. Between the trimmed V and J ends, which lost 0 bases and 7 bases, there was a span of 13 bases. CDR3 sequence (DNA): TGTGCCAGCAGTTACTCTCAGGGGCAAGGGCAGCCCCAGCATTTT. Translation gives CASSYSQGQGQPQHF.

This rearrangement joins TRBV5-1 to TRBJ1-2; no clear D gene. Deletions cut 3 bases from V and 4 bases from J, with 13 bases between. The germline V gene encodes CDR1 SGHRS and CDR2 YFSETQ. The CDR3 consists of 14 residues. The CDR3, as DNA: TGCGCCAGCAGCTACCGAGAGGGCGGCTATGGCTACACCTTC. Its translation is CASSYREGGYGYTF.

The rearrangement uses TRBV21-1 and TRBJ1-1; the table's D call, TRBD1, was not checked against the DNA. TRBV21-1 is deemed a pseudogene. This CDR3 has 17 amino acids. The chain's CDR3 is CASSKVGTPSLNTEAFF. CDR3 nucleotides: TGTGCCAGCAGCAAAGTGGGGACACCTAGTTTGAACACTGAAGCTTTCTTT.

V usage is TRBV7-2 and J usage is TRBJ2-3; 8 nucleotides line up with TRBD2. V was pared by 0 bases and J by 6 bases, with 8 bases of the junction left unmatched. Germline-derived CDR1 and CDR2 are SGHTA and FQGNSA. The CDR3 is 16 amino acids. This chain's CDR3 is CASSLAGPGGADTQYF. The CDR3 DNA is TGTGCCAGCAGCTTAGCGGGTCCGGGGGGGGCCGATACGCAGTATTTT.

J is TRBJ1-1 and V is TRBV5-5, with unresolved D. The CDR3 has 14 residues. Per germline, CDR1 SGHKS and CDR2 YYEKEE (reference sequence). Deletions cut 1 base from V and 2 bases from J, with 9 bases between. DNA of the CDR3: TGTGCCAGCAGCTTGTGGCAGATAAACACTGAAGCTTTCTTT. This translates into CASSLWQINTEAFF.

The V gene is TRBV7-2, the J gene TRBJ1-1; maybe TRBD1 (5 bases). Germline V lookup: CDR1 SGHTA, CDR2 FQGNSA. The CDR3 covers 14 residues. V shed 4 bases and J shed 1 base, with 10 bases lying between them. As DNA, the CDR3 is TGTGCCAGCAGCTATGCGGGGGAGAACACTGAAGCTTTCTTT. It codes for CASSYAGENTEAFF.

This chain connects TRBV2 to TRBJ1-6; D gene unclear. This CDR3 has 14 amino acids. Deletions cut 5 bases from V and 9 bases from J, with 14 bases between. The germline V gene encodes CDR1 SNHLY and CDR2 FYNNEI. The CDR3 DNA reads TGTGCCAGCAGTCTCGGGGAGAGTGGTTCACCCCTCCACTTT. As protein: CASSLGESGSPLHF.

V gene TRBV4-2 combines with J gene TRBJ2-2; TRBD2 matches 7 bases. The CDR3 covers 17 residues. The germline V gene encodes CDR1 LGHNA and CDR2 YNFKEQ. V was clipped by 0 bases and J by 3 bases; unmatched bases: 7. The CDR3: CASSQESWLADTGELFF. As DNA, the CDR3 is TGTGCCAGCAGCCAAGAAAGTTGGCTAGCGGACACCGGGGAGCTGTTTTTT.

This clone occurred once. The chain is built from TRBV5-4 and TRBJ1-1; TRBD1 aligns across 8 bases. V gave up 4 bases and J gave up 2 bases; unmatched junction bases: 10. Germline V CDR1 and CDR2: SGHNT, YYREEE (reference sequence). The CDR3 length is 16 residues. As DNA, the CDR3 is TGTGCCAGCAGCCCCCTCGCGGACAGGGAAAACACTGAAGCTTTCTTT. This sequence encodes CASSPLADRENTEAFF.

The gene calls are TRBV5-4 and TRBJ1-2; 8 bases align to TRBD1. From germline, CDR1 is SGHNT and CDR2 YYREEE (reference sequence). Losses at the gene ends were 4 bases for V and 8 bases for J; bases not matched to a gene: 13. The CDR3 covers 15 residues. The CDR3 DNA is TGTGCCAGCAGCACCGGACAGGGAATTTTGGAGGGCTACACCTTC. As protein: CASSTGQGILEGYTF.

This sequence joins TRBV5-4 and TRBJ1-3, with 10 bases that match TRBD1. There are 16 residues in the CDR3. The V gene end was trimmed by 3 bases and the J gene end by 0 bases; junction bases not matched to a gene: 3. Germline assignment: CDR1 SGHNT and CDR2 YYREEE (reference sequence). CDR3 region: CASSSWTGGSGNTIYF. CDR3 in DNA: TGTGCCAGCAGCTCATGGACAGGGGGCTCTGGAAACACCATATATTTT.

CDR3 DNA: TGCGCCAGCAGCCAGGACACGGTCCTAAACACCATATATTTT. This translates into CASSQDTVLNTIYF. The rearrangement uses TRBV4-3 and TRBJ1-3; possibly TRBD1 for D (5 bases). CDR1 and CDR2 (germline): LGHNA, YSLEER. This CDR3 spans 14 amino acids. Trimming stripped 3 bases from V and 6 bases from J, with 12 bases between.

This chain uses TRBV6-2 or TRBV6-3 with TRBJ1-5; the D gene is possibly TRBD1 (5 bases). The CDR3 extends over 13 amino acids. Germline V gives CDR1 MNHEY, CDR2 SVGEGT. The ends were cut back, 5 bases at V and 4 bases at J, with 9 bases in the middle. The CDR3 DNA is TGTGCCAGCAGTGGGGGAGGGAATCAGCCCCAGCATTTT. Its translation is CASSGGGNQPQHF.

This chain uses TRBV19 with TRBJ1-4, with a tentative D call TRBD1 (5 bases). Trimming took off 3 bases at V and 3 bases at J, with 8 bases between the two ends. The CDR3 runs to 14 residues. From germline, CDR1 is LNHDA and CDR2 SQIVND (reference sequence). CDR3 nucleotides: TGTGCCAGTAGTATCGGGGGGGCTAATGAAAAACTGTTTTTT. This sequence encodes CASSIGGANEKLFF. Full variable domain (outside the CDR3, taken from reference TRBV19 and TRBJ1-4): DGGITQSPKYLFRKEGQNVTLSCEQNLNHDAMYWYRQDPGQGLRLIYYSQIVNDFQKGDIAEGYSVSREKKESFPLTVTSAQKNPTAFYLCASSIGGANEKLFFGSGTQLSVL.

The CDR3 DNA reads TGTGCCAGCAGCCCGACAGTAGCTAACTATGGCTACACCTTC. This sequence encodes CASSPTVANYGYTF. The V gene is TRBV27, the J gene TRBJ1-2; a possible D gene is TRBD1 (5 bases). Germline V CDR1 and CDR2: MNHEY, SMNVEV (reference sequence). The CDR3 contains 14 residues. Deletions cut 6 bases from V and 0 bases from J, with 11 bases between.

This clone has only a few counts. J is TRBJ2-5 and V is TRBV27; D remains unclear. The CDR3 totals 16 residues. Trimming left V 5 bases short and J 1 base short, with 17 bases between. CDR1 MNHEY and CDR2 SMNVEV come from the germline V gene (reference sequence). CDR3 bases: TGTGCCAGCAGTCCCTTCAAATCAGTTTTCCAAGAGACCCAGTACTTC. Its translation is CASSPFKSVFQETQYF.

This sequence joins TRBV11-1 and TRBJ2-7, with 7 positions matching TRBD1. In germline, CDR1 is SGHAT, CDR2 FQDESV (reference sequence). The CDR3 spans 15 residues. The junction had 8 bases not matched to a gene; V was cut back by 0 bases and J by 6 bases. The CDR3 reads CASSLAGRGNFEQYF. The CDR3, as DNA: TGTGCCAGCAGCTTAGCGGGCAGGGGGAATTTCGAGCAGTACTTC.